One and the same sample provided the 18 T cell receptor beta chains below, sequenced in a study of shared clonotypes between healthy human individuals. Sequencing used immunoSEQ multiplex PCR; TCRdb keeps in-frame clones, though not all of them. Here the sample spans 550,000 to 750,000 clones, roughly 95% being singletons. CD45RO negativity and positive selection for CCR7 defined naive CD8 cells, a population that excluded terminally differentiated effector memory CD45RA+ cells. The sample consisted of naive CD8+ T cells sorted from blood. The receptors were sampled from a woman younger than 45 in good health.

V usage is TRBV7-9 and J usage is TRBJ2-1; D not certain. The germline V gene encodes CDR1 SEHNR and CDR2 FQNEAQ (reference sequence). The CDR3 extends over 9 amino acids. V was shortened by 7 bases and J by 9 bases, with 4 bases between the two germline ends. For the CDR3, the DNA is TGTGCCAGCATTCCTGAGCAGTTCTTC. It encodes CASIPEQFF.

The chain has TRBV10-3 and TRBJ1-1; no clear D. Germline loops: CDR1 ENHRY, CDR2 SYGVKD. Trimming took 0 bases from V and 11 from J, leaving 10 bases between them. CDR3 length: 12 amino acids. The CDR3 DNA is TGTGCCATCAGTGAGTCTGAAGGCATGGCTTTCTTT. Its translation is CAISESEGMAFF.

The DNA for the CDR3 is TGTGCCAGCAGCTTGCCGGGAGCGTACCGGTACTTC. It yields the protein CASSLPGAYRYF. This chain uses TRBV7-9 with TRBJ2-7, with D possibly being TRBD2 (6 bases). The V gene lost 3 bases and the J gene lost 12 bases, with 15 bases spanning the gap. Germline values: CDR1 SEHNR, CDR2 FQNEAQ (reference sequence). The CDR3 has 12 residues. Using reference TRBV7-9 and TRBJ2-7 for the parts outside the CDR3, the full variable domain is DTGVSQNPRHKITKRGQNVTFRCDPISEHNRLYWYRQTLGQGPEFLTYFQNEAQLEKSRLLSDRFSAERPKGSFSTLEIQRTEQGDSAMYLCASSLPGAYRYFGPGTRLTVT.

The DNA for the CDR3 is TGTGCCAGCAGTCCCGGGACAGGGAGGAACAATGAGCAGTTCTTC. This translates into CASSPGTGRNNEQFF. This rearrangement joins TRBV6-5 to TRBJ2-1, with 9 positions matching TRBD1. With 5 bases clipped from V and 5 bases from J, the junction kept 7 bases outside the gene matches. This CDR3 has 15 amino acids. CDR1 and CDR2 (germline): MNHEY, SVGAGI.

Notes on this clone: An end of the junction does not agree with germline; a read error may underlie this. The chain combines TRBV5-6 with TRBJ2-7; TRBD1 aligns across 8 bases. Germline CDR1 is SGHDT and CDR2 is YYEEEE. The CDR3 covers 12 residues. The CDR3 here is CASSALPGQAHF. The CDR3 DNA sequence: TGTGCCAGCAGCGCCTTACCGGGACAGGCCCACTTC.

This clone has a single count. Other DNA sequences in this sample translate to the same CDR3. This chain joins TRBV7-9 and TRBJ1-1; D is possibly TRBD1 (5 bases). Trimming removed 7 bases from V and 4 bases from J, with 10 bases in between. The CDR3 length is 12 residues. Germline CDR1 SEHNR, CDR2 FQNEAQ (reference sequence). The CDR3 reads CASTPGGTEAFF. The CDR3 DNA follows: TGTGCCAGCACCCCGGGGGGCACTGAAGCTTTCTTT.

This clone has only a few counts. This rearrangement joins TRBV12-2 to TRBJ2-1. TRBV12-2 is tagged as a pseudogene. The CDR3 runs 12 residues. The CDR3 bases are TGTGCAAGTCGCTTAGGGGTCAATGAGCAGTTCTTC. Translation gives CASRLGVNEQFF.

This chain links TRBV28 with TRBJ2-5, with D unresolved. Trimming took 2 bases from V and 1 from J, leaving 5 bases between them. Per the germline V gene, CDR1 is MDHEN and CDR2 is SYDVKM. CDR3 length: 13 residues. The CDR3, as DNA: TGTGCCAGCAGTTTAGGGTTCCAAGAGACCCAGTACTTC. This sequence encodes CASSLGFQETQYF.

The chain uses TRBV7-9 and TRBJ2-7; a possible D gene is TRBD1 (5 bases). V was shortened by 5 bases and J by 3 bases, with 20 bases between the two germline ends. The length of the CDR3 is 16 residues. Germline CDR1 is SEHNR and CDR2 is FQNEAQ (reference sequence). Here the CDR3 reads CASSPGLGPKIYEQYF. As DNA, the CDR3 is TGTGCCAGCAGCCCAGGATTGGGGCCCAAGATCTACGAGCAGTACTTC.

The V and J genes are TRBV30 and TRBJ2-2; D is unresolved. Germline loops: CDR1 GTSNPN, CDR2 SVGIG (reference sequence). This CDR3 region has 12 residues. V was clipped by 3 bases and J by 6 bases, with 8 bases between them. CDR3 in amino acids: CAWRKIPGELFF. The CDR3 DNA sequence: TGTGCCTGGAGAAAGATCCCCGGGGAGCTGTTTTTT.

This clone appeared a single time. This rearrangement joins TRBV28 to TRBJ1-1; a possible D gene is TRBD1 (5 bases). The V end lost 5 bases, the J end lost 4 bases, and 17 bases lay between the germline ends. Germline assignment: CDR1 MDHEN and CDR2 SYDVKM. The CDR3 loop spans 15 amino acids. The CDR3 is CASSARDGALTEAFF. The DNA of the CDR3 is TGTGCCAGCAGTGCGAGGGACGGAGCTCTCACTGAAGCTTTCTTT.

The rearrangement uses TRBV7-8 and TRBJ2-4; D unresolved. Germline-derived CDR1 and CDR2 are SGHVS and FQNEAQ. V was clipped by 1 base and J by 7 bases, with 11 bases between them. This CDR3 contains 14 residues. CDR3 in DNA: TGTGCCAGCAGCTTAGTAGGGTCTGGTAACATTCAGTACTTC. Its translation: CASSLVGSGNIQYF. Using reference TRBV7-8 and TRBJ2-4 for the parts outside the CDR3, the full variable domain is GAGVSQSPRYKVAKRGQDVALRCDPISGHVSLFWYQQALGQGPEFLTYFQNEAQLDKSGLPSDRFFAERPEGSVSTLKIQRTQQEDSAVYLCASSLVGSGNIQYFGAGTRLSVL.

V usage is TRBV27 and J usage is TRBJ1-5; TRBD1 agrees at 7 bases. The V segment lost 6 bases and the J segment 2 bases; nucleotides outside the gene matches: 4. The V gene's germline CDR1 is MNHEY and CDR2 SMNVEV (reference sequence). The length of the CDR3 is 14 residues. Written as DNA, the CDR3 is TGTGCCAGCAGATATCAGGGGGGCAATCAGCCCCAGCATTTT. This encodes CASRYQGGNQPQHF.

The chain couples TRBV4-1 to TRBJ1-2; D not certain. CDR3 size: 14 residues. Germline V gene sequence: CDR1 MGHRA, CDR2 YSYEKL. Trimming left V 1 base short and J 0 bases short, with 6 bases between. CDR3 sequence (DNA): TGCGCCAGCAGCCAAGGCAGTTCTAACTATGGCTACACCTTC. Translating it yields CASSQGSSNYGYTF.

V is TRBV4-2 and J is TRBJ2-2, with D possibly matching TRBD2 (6 bases). Germline CDR1 is LGHNA and CDR2 is YNFKEQ. Trimming left V 0 bases short and J 6 bases short, with 8 bases between. The CDR3 totals 14 residues. CDR3 DNA: TGTGCCAGCAGCCAAGAGGGGAGGCCCGGGGAGCTGTTTTTT. Amino acid sequence: CASSQEGRPGELFF.

V gene TRBV5-8 combines with J gene TRBJ2-7; 7 nucleotides align to TRBD2. V was pared by 3 bases and J by 6 bases, with 12 bases of the junction left unmatched. There are 15 residues in the CDR3. Germline V lookup: CDR1 SGHTS, CDR2 YDEGEE. CDR3 amino acids: CASSSVGGWVSEQYF. CDR3 bases: TGTGCCAGCAGCTCGGTGGGAGGGTGGGTTTCCGAGCAGTACTTC. Complete variable domain (other parts from reference TRBV5-8 and TRBJ2-7): EAGVTQSPTHLIKTRGQQATLRCSPISGHTSVYWYQQALGLGLQFLLWYDEGEERNRGNFPPRFSGRQFPNYSSELNVNALELEDSALYLCASSSVGGWVSEQYFGPGTRLTVT.

The J gene is TRBJ2-7, the V gene TRBV11-2, with a tentative D call TRBD2 (7 bases). Germline V gene data show CDR1 as SGHAT and CDR2 as FQNNGV. The CDR3 has 14 amino acids. Trimming removed 6 bases from V and 7 bases from J, with 19 bases in between. The CDR3 sequence: CASSFYRGADEQYF. CDR3 bases: TGTGCCAGCAGTTTTTATCGGGGGGCTGATGAGCAGTACTTC.

This sequence joins TRBV18 and TRBJ2-7, with D possibly being TRBD2 (6 bases). Trimming stripped 2 bases from V and 5 bases from J, with 10 bases between. Germline loops: CDR1 KGHSH, CDR2 LQKENI. CDR3 length: 13 amino acids. The CDR3 region is CASSPGREDEQYF. The CDR3 DNA reads TGTGCCAGCTCACCAGGCAGGGAGGACGAGCAGTACTTC.